The T cell receptor (beta chain) under discussion was sequenced for a study of shared clonotypes between healthy human individuals. The wider study: The cohort had two women and a few men, ages 18 to 49.

Each donor was a Caucasian adult residing in Nashville, Tennessee. The repertoire was sequenced with immunoSEQ multiplex PCR; TCRdb's copy has only in-frame clones and lacks some. The table includes about 960,000 clones, approximately 76% detected once. V shed 6 bases and J shed 8 bases, with 19 bases lying between them. Germline-derived CDR1 and CDR2 are MDHEN and SYDVKM. CDR3 length equals 15 residues. The origin of this receptor is a man between 18 and 35 years old in good health. The V gene is TRBV28, the J gene TRBJ1-4; a possible D gene is TRBD1 (5 bases). The material sequenced was memory CD4+ T cells sorted from blood. Regarding subset: CD45RA-negative fraction. CDR3 nucleotides: TGTGCCAGCAGCCGCACGGCGGGGGGAAACGAAAAACTGTTTTTT. Amino acids: CASSRTAGGNEKLFF.